The 21 T cell receptor beta chains below all came from one sample that was sequenced in a study of shared clonotypes between healthy human individuals (TCRdb year 2020). The library was built by means of the immunoSEQ multiplex PCR assay. The table was pulled from immuneACCESS by TCRdb, which kept in-frame rearrangements only. Such tables lose some clones; where checked, under half of the loss comes from unresolved V genes, and the rest has no known cause. The sample yields 2 million to 2.5 million clones; about 94% were counted once. The ten most abundant clones make up roughly 0.13% of the sample. Material: naive CD4+ T cells sorted from blood. What the cell subset or site label conveys for this sample: CD45RA+ positively selected. The receptors here all came from a man younger than 35 in good health.

For the CDR3, the DNA is TGTGCCAGCAGTATGGGCGGGGAGGCCTACGAGCAGTACTTC. Amino acids: CASSMGGEAYEQYF. The chain couples TRBV25-1 to TRBJ2-5; tentative D call: TRBD2 (6 bases). The closer fit of TRBJ2-7 to the DNA end suggests the J call may be wrong. The CDR3 length is 14 residues. The germline CDR1 and CDR2 sequences are MGHDK and SYGVNS.

The V call is TRBV4-1, the J call TRBJ2-5; D ambiguous. CDR3 length: 13 residues. V dropped 8 bases and J dropped 2 bases, with 12 bases sitting between them. Germline V lookup: CDR1 MGHRA, CDR2 YSYEKL. The CDR3 loop reads CASSRSHQETQYF. CDR3 nucleotide sequence: TGCGCCAGCTCCCGGAGCCATCAAGAGACCCAGTACTTC.

The rearrangement uses TRBV5-1 and TRBJ1-1; no definite D call. V lost 4 bases and J lost 1, with 11 bases in between. CDR1 and CDR2 from the germline V gene are SGHRS and YFSETQ. This CDR3 comprises 14 residues. This CDR3 reads CASSGLMGNTEAFF. The CDR3 DNA is TGCGCCAGCAGCGGGTTGATGGGGAACACTGAAGCTTTCTTT.

This chain uses TRBV5-4 with TRBJ2-5; D may match TRBD1 or TRBD2 (5 bases each). The V end was cut by 0 bases, the J end by 2 bases, with 11 bases between. Germline lookup yields CDR1 SGHNT and CDR2 YYREEE (reference sequence). This CDR3 comprises 15 residues. The CDR3 sequence: CASSLAGRLQETQYF. CDR3 nucleotides: TGTGCCAGCAGCTTGGCGGGGCGATTGCAAGAGACCCAGTACTTC.

The chain employs TRBV5-4 and TRBJ1-1, with a weak D call TRBD1 (5 bases). V lost 3 bases to trimming and J lost 4 bases, with 16 bases between them. Germline CDR1 and CDR2: SGHNT and YYREEE (reference sequence). This CDR3 comprises 15 residues. This chain's CDR3 is CASSSAKGSTTEAFF. The CDR3 DNA reads TGTGCCAGCAGCTCCGCCAAGGGGTCAACCACTGAAGCTTTCTTT.

The V and J genes are TRBV11-3 and TRBJ2-3; 7 bases align to TRBD1. The germline gives CDR1 SGHNT, CDR2 YENEEA. This CDR3 has 14 residues. J was trimmed by 4 bases and V by 5 bases; bases with no gene match: 6. CDR3 coding DNA: TGTGCCAGCAGCACACGACAGGGTGCAGATACGCAGTATTTT. Amino acid sequence: CASSTRQGADTQYF. Based on the CDR3 plus reference TRBV11-3 and TRBJ2-3, the full variable domain is EAGVVQSPRYKIIEKKQPVAFWCNPISGHNTLYWYLQNLGQGPELLIRYENEEAVDDSQLPKDRFSAERLKGVDSTLKIQPAELGDSAVYLCASSTRQGADTQYFGPGTRLTVL.

The chain links TRBV7-2 to TRBJ1-3; D not resolved. V was cut by 2 bases and J by 3 bases, with 14 bases left in between. Germline loops: CDR1 SGHTA, CDR2 FQGNSA. This CDR3 region has 16 residues. The CDR3 DNA follows: TGTGCCAGCAGCTTAATTGAGGGCGTATTTGGAAACACCATATATTTT. Translated, it gives CASSLIEGVFGNTIYF.

This clone was detected a few times. The chain links TRBV15 to TRBJ1-6, with D possibly TRBD1 on 5 matching bases. V was clipped by 2 bases and J by 8 bases, with 10 bases between them. The CDR3 contains 14 residues. Germline V lookup: CDR1 LNHNV, CDR2 YYDKDF (reference sequence). For the CDR3, the DNA is TGTGCCACCAGCAGACCCGGGGGGGATTCACCCCTCCACTTT. Encoded protein: CATSRPGGDSPLHF.

The sample holds one count of this clone. The rearrangement joins TRBV7-2 to TRBJ2-1; D ambiguous. Germline values: CDR1 SGHTA, CDR2 FQGNSA. The CDR3 covers 14 residues. The V gene lost 1 base and the J gene lost 7 bases, with 11 bases spanning the gap. The CDR3 nucleotides read TGTGCCAGCAGCTTAGGGCCATTGGGGAATGAGCAGTTCTTC. It specifies CASSLGPLGNEQFF. Full variable domain (rest looked up from reference TRBV7-2 and TRBJ2-1): GAGVSQSPSNKVTEKGKDVELRCDPISGHTALYWYRQSLGQGLEFLIYFQGNSAPDKSGLPSDRFSAERTGGSVSTLTIQRTQQEDSAVYLCASSLGPLGNEQFFGPGTRLTVL.

V and J are TRBV10-1 and TRBJ1-1; a weak D match, TRBD1 (5 bases). V was cut by 8 bases and J by 0 bases, with 10 bases left in between. Germline V lookup: CDR1 WNHNN, CDR2 SYGVQD (reference sequence). There are 13 residues in the CDR3. The CDR3 DNA follows: TGCGCCAGCTCGGGACGGTTGAACACTGAAGCTTTCTTT. It codes for CASSGRLNTEAFF.

This chain uses TRBV6-6 with TRBJ2-7; D is unclear. The V gene lost 6 bases and the J gene lost 6 bases, with 15 bases spanning the gap. The CDR3 length is 13 residues. The germline CDR1 and CDR2 sequences are MNHNY and SVGAGI (reference sequence). CDR3 sequence (DNA): TGTGCCAGCAGCCCCCCGCCCGCCGGCGAGCAGTACTTC. Encoded protein: CASSPPPAGEQYF.

This clone has a handful of counts. The chain couples TRBV30 to TRBJ1-3, with D possibly TRBD1 on 6 matching bases. Trimming cost V 3 bases and J 2 bases, with 14 bases left between them. Germline values: CDR1 GTSNPN, CDR2 SVGIG (reference sequence). This CDR3 is 15 amino acids long. The CDR3 sequence is CAWSINRVPGNTIYF. CDR3 DNA: TGTGCCTGGAGCATTAACAGGGTGCCTGGAAACACCATATATTTT.

In this sample, this clone turned up once. J is TRBJ1-1 and V is TRBV6-1; no reliable D call. V was cut by 1 base and J by 10 bases, with 13 bases left in between. Germline-derived CDR1 and CDR2 are MNHNS and SASEGT. The CDR3 is made up of 13 amino acids. CDR3 coding DNA: TGTGCCAGCAGTGAAGGCGGCGGTGTGGGAGCTTTCTTT. Its translation is CASSEGGGVGAFF.

V usage is TRBV18 and J usage is TRBJ2-5; D not resolved. The V and J ends lost 0 bases and 5 bases respectively, with 10 bases between them. The CDR3 has 14 amino acids. Germline values: CDR1 KGHSH, CDR2 LQKENI. The CDR3 loop reads CASSPPTRFETQYF. The CDR3 DNA reads as TGTGCCAGCTCACCACCCACGCGTTTCGAGACCCAGTACTTC.

The V and J genes are TRBV5-1 and TRBJ2-3; D is unclear. V lost 0 bases and J lost 2, with 7 bases in between. This CDR3 has 14 amino acids. CDR1 and CDR2 (germline): SGHRS, YFSETQ. CDR3 coding DNA: TGCGCCAGCAGCTTGGACTATTCCACAGATACGCAGTATTTT. This encodes CASSLDYSTDTQYF.

This clone is a singleton in its sample. Germline is not matched at one junction end, which may reflect a read error. Here the CDR3 reads CASSRASGLADYNEQFF. The DNA for the CDR3 is TGTGCTAGCAGCCGCGCCTCGGGACTAGCGGACTACAATGAGCAGTTCTTC. The chain joins TRBV7-7 to TRBJ2-1; 11 bases are shared with TRBD2. The CDR3 is 17 residues long. In germline, CDR1 is SSHAT, CDR2 FNYEAQ (reference sequence).

The rearrangement uses TRBV7-9 and TRBJ2-4; possibly TRBD1 for D (5 bases). Germline V lookup: CDR1 SEHNR, CDR2 FQNEAQ (reference sequence). V gave up 1 base and J gave up 0 bases, with 10 bases separating them. CDR3 length equals 16 residues. The CDR3 region is CASSLVETVAKNIQYF. The CDR3 DNA follows: TGTGCCAGCAGCTTAGTCGAGACAGTAGCCAAAAACATTCAGTACTTC.

The V and J genes are TRBV4-2 and TRBJ1-6, with 7 bases identical to TRBD1. Germline-derived CDR1 and CDR2 are LGHNA and YNFKEQ. V was clipped by 1 base and J by 7 bases; unmatched bases: 1. The CDR3 sequence is 14 residues long. CDR3 loop: CASSQGTGNSPLHF. The CDR3 DNA is TGTGCCAGCAGCCAAGGGACAGGAAATTCACCCCTCCACTTT.

The V gene is TRBV15, the J gene TRBJ2-5; the D gene is possibly TRBD2 (6 bases). CDR3 length: 16 amino acids. Germline CDR1 LNHNV, CDR2 YYDKDF (reference sequence). Trimming stripped 3 bases from V and 4 bases from J, with 18 bases between. CDR3 DNA sequence: TGTGCCACCAGCAGTGGCGGGTTTCGGGAGCGAGAGACCCAGTACTTC. Amino acid sequence: CATSSGGFRERETQYF.

This clone was picked up one time. Other DNA sequences from this sample encode an identical CDR3 as well. The chain has TRBV7-2 and TRBJ2-5, with TRBD1 matching 10 bases. The V gene end was trimmed by 1 base and the J gene end by 5 bases; junction bases not matched to a gene: 1. The CDR3 covers 14 residues. The germline V gene has CDR1 SGHTA and CDR2 FQGNSA. The CDR3 DNA reads TGTGCCAGCAGCTTAGGGACAGGGGGTGAGACCCAGTACTTC. As protein: CASSLGTGGETQYF.

V gene TRBV5-1 combines with J gene TRBJ2-7; 10 bases line up with TRBD1. This CDR3 is built from 15 residues. Germline CDR1 and CDR2: SGHRS and YFSETQ. Unmatched junction bases numbered 8, after V lost 3 bases and J lost 5 bases. The CDR3 DNA reads as TGCGCCAGCAGCTGGACGGGACAGGGGATCGACGAGCAGTACTTC. Protein sequence: CASSWTGQGIDEQYF. The full variable domain, its missing parts supplied by reference TRBV5-1 and TRBJ2-7, is KAGVTQTPRYLIKTRGQQVTLSCSPISGHRSVSWYQQTPGQGLQFLFEYFSETQRNKGNFPGRFSGRQFSNSRSEMNVSTLELGDSALYLCASSWTGQGIDEQYFGPGTRLTVT.